What follows are 4 T cell receptor beta chains derived from one specimen sequenced in a study of blood T cell repertoires in COVID-19. Clones were sequenced by immunoSEQ multiplex PCR, and TCRdb holds only the in-frame ones, with some missing. The sample has about 66,000 clones; 70% to 90% are singletons. Source material: peripheral blood. The source is a man aged 45-65 years with active COVID-19.

This sequence joins TRBV2 and TRBJ1-5; D perhaps matches TRBD1 (6 bases). Germline-derived CDR1 and CDR2 are SNHLY and FYNNEI. The ends were cut back, 6 bases at V and 2 bases at J, with 14 bases in the middle. CDR3 length: 15 residues. Written as DNA, the CDR3 is TGTGCCAGCAGCATCGGACAGTTCCGCAATCAGCCCCAGCATTTT. Its translation is CASSIGQFRNQPQHF.

Only one count was recorded for this clone. The rearrangement joins TRBV18 to TRBJ2-5; tentative D call: TRBD2 (6 bases). The CDR3 is 14 residues long. Between the trimmed V and J ends, which lost 4 bases and 4 bases, there was a span of 13 bases. The germline gives CDR1 KGHSH, CDR2 LQKENI. CDR3 coding DNA: TGTGCCAGCTCACTCCTAGCGAGGTCAGAGACCCAGTACTTC. Its protein is CASSLLARSETQYF.

The chain links TRBV5-4 to TRBJ2-3; TRBD2 aligns across 7 bases. CDR1 and CDR2 from the germline V gene are SGHNT and YYREEE (reference sequence). Trimming took 4 bases from V and 2 from J; bases not matched to a gene: 10. The CDR3 has 16 residues. The CDR3 DNA reads TGTGCCAGCAGCGGGGGGGGAATGGGCCCCACAGATACGCAGTATTTT. Its protein product is CASSGGGMGPTDTQYF.

This clone turned up a few times. This chain connects TRBV27 to TRBJ2-7; 12 bases match TRBD1. The CDR3 spans 16 residues. V was clipped by 6 bases and J by 5 bases; unmatched bases: 11. The germline V gene encodes CDR1 MNHEY and CDR2 SMNVEV (reference sequence). CDR3 nucleotides: TGTGCCAGCAGCCAATCCGCGGGACAGGGGGCCCACGAGCAGTACTTC. Translation: CASSQSAGQGAHEQYF.